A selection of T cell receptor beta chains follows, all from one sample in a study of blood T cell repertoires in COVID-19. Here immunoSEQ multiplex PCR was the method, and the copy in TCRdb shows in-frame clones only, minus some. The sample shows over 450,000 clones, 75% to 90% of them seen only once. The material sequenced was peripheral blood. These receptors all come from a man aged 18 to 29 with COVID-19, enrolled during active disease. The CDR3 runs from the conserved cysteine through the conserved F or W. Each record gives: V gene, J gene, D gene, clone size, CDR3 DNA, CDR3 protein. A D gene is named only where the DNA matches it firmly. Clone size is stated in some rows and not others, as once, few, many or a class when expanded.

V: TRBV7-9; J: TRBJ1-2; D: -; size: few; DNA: TGTGCCAGCAGCTTAGGTGCAGGGTCCTATGGCTACACCTTC; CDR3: CASSLGAGSYGYTF
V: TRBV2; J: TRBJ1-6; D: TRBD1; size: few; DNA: TGTGCCAGCAGGACAGGGGATAATTCACCCCTCCACTTT; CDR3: CASRTGDNSPLHF
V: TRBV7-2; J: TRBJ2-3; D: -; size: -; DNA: TGTGCCAGCAGCATACAGGGATCCGAGTCAGATACGCAGTATTTT; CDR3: CASSIQGSESDTQYF
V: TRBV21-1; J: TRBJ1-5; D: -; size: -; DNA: TGTGCCAGCAGCACCAGGGACAGGGAGGGCAATCAGCCCCAGCATTTT; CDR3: CASSTRDREGNQPQHF
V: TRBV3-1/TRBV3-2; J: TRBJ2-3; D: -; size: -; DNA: TGTGCCAGCAGCCAAGATCGTGCGGGAAAAGATACGCAGTATTTT; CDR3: CASSQDRAGKDTQYF
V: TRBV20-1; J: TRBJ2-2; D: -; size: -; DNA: TGCAGTGCCAGGATGGCCGAGGAGCTGTTTTTT; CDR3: CSARMAEELFF
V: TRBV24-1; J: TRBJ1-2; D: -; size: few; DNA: TGTGCCACCAGCGGAGGACAGATCCAAGGCTACACCTTC; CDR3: CATSGGQIQGYTF
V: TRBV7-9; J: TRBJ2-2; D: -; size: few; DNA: TGTGCCAGCAGTACAGGGCAGAACACCGGGGAGCTGTTTTTT; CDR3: CASSTGQNTGELFF
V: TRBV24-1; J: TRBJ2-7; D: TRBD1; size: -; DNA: TGTGCCACCAGTGATCCCGGGACAGGGGGTTACGAGCAGTACTTC; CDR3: CATSDPGTGGYEQYF
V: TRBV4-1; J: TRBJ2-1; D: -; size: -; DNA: TGCGCCAGCCGGAGAAACCAACGCAATGAGCAGTTCTTC; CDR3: CASRRNQRNEQFF
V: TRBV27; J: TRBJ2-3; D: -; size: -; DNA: TGTGCCAGCAACCCAACGACGAGGACAGATACGCAGTATTTT; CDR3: CASNPTTRTDTQYF
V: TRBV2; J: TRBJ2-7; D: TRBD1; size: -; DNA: TGTGCCAGCATGAGGGACAGGGATGGGGCGAAGCAGTACTTC; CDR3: CASMRDRDGAKQYF
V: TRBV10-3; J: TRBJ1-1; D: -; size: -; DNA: TGTGCCATCAGTGAGTCGCAGGGTGGGCTGAACACTGAAGCTTTCTTT; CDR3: CAISESQGGLNTEAFF
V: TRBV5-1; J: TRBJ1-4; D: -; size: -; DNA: TGCGCCAGCAGCTTAAGCCGACAGCCTAATGAAAAACTGTTTTTT; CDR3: CASSLSRQPNEKLFF
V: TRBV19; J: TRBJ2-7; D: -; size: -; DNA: TGTGCCAGTAGCCGGGACACTTACTCCTACGAGCAGTACTTC; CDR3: CASSRDTYSYEQYF
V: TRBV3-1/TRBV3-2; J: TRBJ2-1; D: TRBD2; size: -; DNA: TGTGCCAGCAGCCAAAACCGGGGACTAGCGGGGAACAACAATGAGCAGTTCTTC; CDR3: CASSQNRGLAGNNNEQFF
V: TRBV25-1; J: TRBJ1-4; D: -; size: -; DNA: TGTGCCAGCAGTGTCCCCGAAGACAGGTCCAATGAAAAACTGTTTTTT; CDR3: CASSVPEDRSNEKLFF
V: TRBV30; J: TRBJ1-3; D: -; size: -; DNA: TGTGCCTGGGGGGGACATACGAACCGAAACACCATATATTTT; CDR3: CAWGGHTNRNTIYF
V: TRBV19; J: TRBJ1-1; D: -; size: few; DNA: TGTGCCAGTAGTGCGTACACTGAAGCTTTCTTT; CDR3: CASSAYTEAFF